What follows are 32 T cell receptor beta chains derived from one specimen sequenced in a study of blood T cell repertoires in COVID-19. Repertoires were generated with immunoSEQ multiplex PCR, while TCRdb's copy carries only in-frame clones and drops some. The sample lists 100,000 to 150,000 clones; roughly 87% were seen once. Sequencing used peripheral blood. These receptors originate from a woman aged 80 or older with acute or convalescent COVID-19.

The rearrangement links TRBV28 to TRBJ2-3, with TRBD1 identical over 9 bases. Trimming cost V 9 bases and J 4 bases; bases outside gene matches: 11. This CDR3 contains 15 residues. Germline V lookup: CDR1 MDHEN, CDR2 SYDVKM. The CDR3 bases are TGTGCCAGTACTACCGGGACAGGGACCCCAGATACGCAGTATTTT. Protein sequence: CASTTGTGTPDTQYF.

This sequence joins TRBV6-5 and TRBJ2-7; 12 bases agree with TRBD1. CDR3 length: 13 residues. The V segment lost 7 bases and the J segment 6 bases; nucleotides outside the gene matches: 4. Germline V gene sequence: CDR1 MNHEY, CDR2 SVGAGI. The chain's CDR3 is CASNRDRGREQYV. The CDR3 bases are TGTGCCAGCAACCGGGACAGGGGGCGCGAGCAGTACGTC.

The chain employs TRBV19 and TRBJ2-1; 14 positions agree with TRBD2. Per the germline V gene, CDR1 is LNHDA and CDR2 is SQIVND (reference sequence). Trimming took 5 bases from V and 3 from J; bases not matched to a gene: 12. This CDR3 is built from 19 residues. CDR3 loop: CASSARPRTSGGFYNEQFF. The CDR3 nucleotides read TGTGCCAGTAGTGCCCGCCCCCGGACTAGCGGGGGGTTCTACAATGAGCAGTTCTTC.

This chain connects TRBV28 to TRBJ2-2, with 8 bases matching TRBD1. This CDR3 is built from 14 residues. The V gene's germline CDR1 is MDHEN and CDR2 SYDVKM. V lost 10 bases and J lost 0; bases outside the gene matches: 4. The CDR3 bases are TGTGCCACCAGGGGGCAGGCGAACACCGGGGAGCTGTTTTTT. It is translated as CATRGQANTGELFF.

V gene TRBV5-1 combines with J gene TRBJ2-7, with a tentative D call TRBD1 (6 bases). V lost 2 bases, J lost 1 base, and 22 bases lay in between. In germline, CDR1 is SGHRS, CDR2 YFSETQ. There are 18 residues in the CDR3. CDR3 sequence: CASSLDPVDSLLSYEQYV. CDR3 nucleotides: TGCGCCAGCAGCTTAGACCCGGTGGACAGCCTACTTTCCTACGAGCAGTACGTC.

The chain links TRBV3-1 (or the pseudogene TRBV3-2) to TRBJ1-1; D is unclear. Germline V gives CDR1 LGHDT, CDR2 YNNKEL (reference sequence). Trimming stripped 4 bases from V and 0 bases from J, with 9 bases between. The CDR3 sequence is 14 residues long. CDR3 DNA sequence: TGTGCCAGCAGCCCGCCGGGTGTGAACACTGAAGCTTTCTTT. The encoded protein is CASSPPGVNTEAFF.

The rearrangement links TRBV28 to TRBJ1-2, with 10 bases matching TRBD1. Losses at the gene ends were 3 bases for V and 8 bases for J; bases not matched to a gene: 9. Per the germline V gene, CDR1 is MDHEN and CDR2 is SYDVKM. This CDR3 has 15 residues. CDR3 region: CASSLTGGPRAGYTF. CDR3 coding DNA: TGTGCCAGCAGTTTGACAGGGGGCCCTCGTGCAGGCTACACCTTC.

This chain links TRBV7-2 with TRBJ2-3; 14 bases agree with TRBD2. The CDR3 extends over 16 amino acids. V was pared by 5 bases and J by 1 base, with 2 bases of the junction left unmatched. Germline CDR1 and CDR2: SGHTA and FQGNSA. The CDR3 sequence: CASSPTSGGGTDTQYF. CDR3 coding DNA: TGTGCCAGCAGCCCGACTAGCGGGGGGGGCACAGATACGCAGTATTTT.

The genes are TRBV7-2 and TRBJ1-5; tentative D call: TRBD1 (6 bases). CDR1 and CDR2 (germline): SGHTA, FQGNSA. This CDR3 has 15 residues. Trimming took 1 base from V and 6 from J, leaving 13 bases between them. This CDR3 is CASSLVSGVGQPQHF. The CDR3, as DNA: TGTGCCAGCAGCTTAGTGTCAGGGGTCGGTCAGCCCCAGCATTTT.

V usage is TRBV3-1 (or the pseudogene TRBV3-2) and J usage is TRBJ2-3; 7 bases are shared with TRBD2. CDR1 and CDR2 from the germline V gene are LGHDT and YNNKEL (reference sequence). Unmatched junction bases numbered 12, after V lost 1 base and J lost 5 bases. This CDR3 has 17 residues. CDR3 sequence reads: CASSQVGTGGVEDTQYF. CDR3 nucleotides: TGTGCCAGCAGCCAAGTTGGCACGGGGGGAGTTGAAGATACGCAGTATTTT.

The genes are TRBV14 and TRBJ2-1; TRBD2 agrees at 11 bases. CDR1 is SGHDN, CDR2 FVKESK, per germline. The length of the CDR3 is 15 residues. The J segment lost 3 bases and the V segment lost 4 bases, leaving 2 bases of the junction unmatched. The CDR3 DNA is TGTGCCAGCAGCCCACTAGCGGGGGACTACAATGAGCAGTTCTTC. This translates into CASSPLAGDYNEQFF.

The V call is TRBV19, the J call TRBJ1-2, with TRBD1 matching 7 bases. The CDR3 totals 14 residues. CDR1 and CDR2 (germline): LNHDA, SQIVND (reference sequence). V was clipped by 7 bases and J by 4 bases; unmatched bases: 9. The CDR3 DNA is TGTGCCAGTACCCCGACAGGGCACACCTATGGCTACACCTTC. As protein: CASTPTGHTYGYTF. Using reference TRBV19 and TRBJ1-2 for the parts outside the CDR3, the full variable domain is DGGITQSPKYLFRKEGQNVTLSCEQNLNHDAMYWYRQDPGQGLRLIYYSQIVNDFQKGDIAEGYSVSREKKESFPLTVTSAQKNPTAFYLCASTPTGHTYGYTFGSGTRLTVV.

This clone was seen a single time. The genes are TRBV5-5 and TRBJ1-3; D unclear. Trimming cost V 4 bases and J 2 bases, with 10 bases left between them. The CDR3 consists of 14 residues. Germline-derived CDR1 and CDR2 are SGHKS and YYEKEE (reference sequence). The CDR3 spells CASSIVGAGNTIYF. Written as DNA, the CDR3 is TGTGCCAGCAGCATTGTTGGAGCTGGAAACACCATATATTTT.

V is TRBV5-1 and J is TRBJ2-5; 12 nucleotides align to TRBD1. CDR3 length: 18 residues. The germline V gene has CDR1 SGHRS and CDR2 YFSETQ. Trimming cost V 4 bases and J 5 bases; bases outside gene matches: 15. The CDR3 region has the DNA TGCGCCAGCAGCGCCGGGACAGGGGGCCCTGGCCTAGAGGAGACCCAGTACTTC. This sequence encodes CASSAGTGGPGLEETQYF.

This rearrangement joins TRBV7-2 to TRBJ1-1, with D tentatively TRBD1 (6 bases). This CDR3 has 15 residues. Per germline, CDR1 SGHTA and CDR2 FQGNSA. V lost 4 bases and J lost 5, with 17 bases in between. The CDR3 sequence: CASSSPTGQKTEAFF. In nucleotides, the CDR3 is TGTGCCAGCAGCTCTCCGACAGGCCAAAAAACTGAAGCTTTCTTT.

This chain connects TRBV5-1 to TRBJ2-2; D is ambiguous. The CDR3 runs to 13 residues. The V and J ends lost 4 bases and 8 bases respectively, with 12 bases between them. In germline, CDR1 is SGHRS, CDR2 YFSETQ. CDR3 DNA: TGCGCCAGCAGCCCCCGGGTGAGAGGGGAGCTGTTTTTT. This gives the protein CASSPRVRGELFF.

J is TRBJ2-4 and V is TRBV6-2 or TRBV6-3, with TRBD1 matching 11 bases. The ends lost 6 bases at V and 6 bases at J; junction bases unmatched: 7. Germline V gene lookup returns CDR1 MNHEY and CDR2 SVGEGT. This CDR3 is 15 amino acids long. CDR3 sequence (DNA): TGTGCCAGCAGGCCTACCGGGACAGGGGGAAACATTCAGTACTTC. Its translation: CASRPTGTGGNIQYF.

The CDR3 region has the DNA TGTGCCAGCAGCTCTAGGACAGGGCAAAATGAGCAGTTCTTC. Translation: CASSSRTGQNEQFF. The chain links TRBV9 to TRBJ2-1; 8 positions match TRBD1. With V trimmed by 4 bases and J by 7 bases, 7 bases remained unmatched. The CDR3 covers 14 residues. Per germline, CDR1 SGDLS and CDR2 YYNGEE.

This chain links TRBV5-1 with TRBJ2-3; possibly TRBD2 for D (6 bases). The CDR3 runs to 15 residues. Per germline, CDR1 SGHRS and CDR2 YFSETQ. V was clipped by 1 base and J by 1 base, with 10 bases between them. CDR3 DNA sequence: TGCGCCAGCAGCTTGTTTGGCGGGGGCACAGATACGCAGTATTTT. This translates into CASSLFGGGTDTQYF.

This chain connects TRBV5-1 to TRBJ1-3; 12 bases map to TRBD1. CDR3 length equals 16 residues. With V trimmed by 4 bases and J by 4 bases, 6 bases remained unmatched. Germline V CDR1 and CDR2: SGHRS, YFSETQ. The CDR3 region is CASSTGQGAAGNTIYF. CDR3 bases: TGCGCCAGCAGCACGGGACAGGGGGCAGCGGGAAACACCATATATTTT.

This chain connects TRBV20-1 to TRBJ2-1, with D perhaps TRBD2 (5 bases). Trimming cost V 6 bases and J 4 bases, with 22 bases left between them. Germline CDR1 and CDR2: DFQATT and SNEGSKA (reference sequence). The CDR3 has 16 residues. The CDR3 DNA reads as TGCAGTGCCAGTGGCGGGTGGGGAGAATTATACAATGAGCAGTTCTTC. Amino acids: CSASGGWGELYNEQFF.

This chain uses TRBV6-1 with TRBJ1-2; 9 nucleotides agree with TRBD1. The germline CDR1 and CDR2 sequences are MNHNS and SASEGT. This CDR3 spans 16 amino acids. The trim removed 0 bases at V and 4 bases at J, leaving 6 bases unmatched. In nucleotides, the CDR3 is TGTGCCAGCAGTGAAGCCTCGGGACAGGGTGTCTATGGCTACACCTTC. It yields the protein CASSEASGQGVYGYTF.

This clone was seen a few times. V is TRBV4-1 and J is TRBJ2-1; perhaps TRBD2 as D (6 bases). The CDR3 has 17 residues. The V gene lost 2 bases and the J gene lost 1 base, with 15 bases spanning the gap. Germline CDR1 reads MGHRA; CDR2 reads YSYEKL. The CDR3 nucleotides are TGCGCCAGCAGCCAACCTAGACTAGTAGGTTCCTACAATGAGCAGTTCTTC. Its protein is CASSQPRLVGSYNEQFF.

CDR3 nucleotides: TGTGCCAGCAGAAAACGGGGAGCAACTAATGAAAAACTGTTTTTT. Protein sequence: CASRKRGATNEKLFF. The chain has TRBV28 and TRBJ1-4; D is unclear. Germline lookup yields CDR1 MDHEN and CDR2 SYDVKM. The CDR3 is made up of 15 amino acids. The ends were cut back, 6 bases at V and 0 bases at J, with 11 bases in the middle.

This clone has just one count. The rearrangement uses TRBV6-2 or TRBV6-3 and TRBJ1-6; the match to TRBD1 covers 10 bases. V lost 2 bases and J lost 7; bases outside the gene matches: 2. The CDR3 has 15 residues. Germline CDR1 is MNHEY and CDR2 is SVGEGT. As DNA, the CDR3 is TGTGCCAGCAGTTACAGACAGGGGGCAAATTCACCCCTCCACTTT. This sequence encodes CASSYRQGANSPLHF.

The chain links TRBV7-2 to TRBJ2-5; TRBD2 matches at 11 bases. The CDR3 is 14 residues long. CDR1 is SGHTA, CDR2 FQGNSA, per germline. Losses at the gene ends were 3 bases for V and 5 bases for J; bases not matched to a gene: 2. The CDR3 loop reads CASSFSSGGETQYF. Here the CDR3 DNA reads TGTGCCAGCAGCTTTTCTAGCGGGGGGGAGACCCAGTACTTC.

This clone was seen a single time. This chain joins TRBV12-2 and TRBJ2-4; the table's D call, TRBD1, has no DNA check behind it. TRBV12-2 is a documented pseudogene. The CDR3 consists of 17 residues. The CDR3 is CASRSDPPATERNIQYF. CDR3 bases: TGTGCAAGTCGCTCCGACCCTCCTGCCACAGAGAGAAACATTCAGTACTTC.

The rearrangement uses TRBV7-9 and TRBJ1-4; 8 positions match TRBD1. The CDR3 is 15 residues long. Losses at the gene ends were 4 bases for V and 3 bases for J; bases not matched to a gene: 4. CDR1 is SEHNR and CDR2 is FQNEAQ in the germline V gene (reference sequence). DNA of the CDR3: TGTGCCAGCAGCTCTATACAGGGGGCTAATGAAAAACTGTTTTTT. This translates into CASSSIQGANEKLFF.

The DNA of the CDR3 is TGCGCCAGCAGCCTCTCGGGCGGGCGGGGAGAGACCCAGTACTTC. It specifies CASSLSGGRGETQYF. The chain has TRBV5-1 and TRBJ2-5; possibly TRBD2 for D (6 bases). Germline loops: CDR1 SGHRS, CDR2 YFSETQ. The CDR3 length is 15 residues. V was shortened by 4 bases and J by 4 bases, with 17 bases between the two germline ends.

CDR3 residues: CASSLGGPRQPQHF. CDR3 nucleotides: TGTGCCAGCAGTTTGGGGGGGCCCCGCCAGCCCCAGCATTTT. V and J are TRBV28 and TRBJ1-5; tentatively, D is TRBD1 (6 bases). Trimming removed 3 bases at V and 7 bases at J, with 13 bases between. Germline values: CDR1 MDHEN, CDR2 SYDVKM. This CDR3 is built from 14 residues.

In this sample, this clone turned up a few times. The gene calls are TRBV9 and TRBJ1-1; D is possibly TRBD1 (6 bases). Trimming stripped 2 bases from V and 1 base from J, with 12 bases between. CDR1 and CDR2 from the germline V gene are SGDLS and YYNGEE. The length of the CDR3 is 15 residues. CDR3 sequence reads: CASSVTGTKNTEAFF. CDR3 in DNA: TGTGCCAGCAGCGTCACCGGGACAAAGAACACTGAAGCTTTCTTT.

In nucleotides, the CDR3 is TGTGCCATCAGTGAGACTAGCGGGGGGGCCGCAGATACGCAGTATTTT. Translating it yields CAISETSGGAADTQYF. The rearrangement joins TRBV10-3 to TRBJ2-3, with 13 bases fitting TRBD2. The CDR3 is 16 amino acids. Germline-derived CDR1 and CDR2 are ENHRY and SYGVKD. With 2 bases clipped from V and 4 bases from J, the junction kept 3 bases outside the gene matches.